This TCR beta chain was identified in a study of T cell changes during pregnancy in multiple sclerosis. Libraries were prepared by immunoSEQ multiplex PCR; TCRdb keeps only in-frame clonotypes and omits some of them. Of 93,000 or so clones in the sample, roughly 93% are singletons; the top ten hold about 0.93%. The CDR3 contains 13 residues. V was trimmed by 2 bases and J by 7 bases, leaving 11 bases between them. CDR1 and CDR2 (germline): WNHNN, SYGVQD (reference sequence). This clone was counted a few times. The gene calls are TRBV10-1 and TRBJ1-2, with D uncertain. The receptor comes from a female donor with multiple sclerosis, enrolled in a pregnancy study. The specimen was peripheral blood, collected after pregnancy. The CDR3 coding sequence is TGCGCCAGCAGTGAGAGGAGGGAGGGTGGCTACACCTTC. Translation: CASSERREGGYTF.